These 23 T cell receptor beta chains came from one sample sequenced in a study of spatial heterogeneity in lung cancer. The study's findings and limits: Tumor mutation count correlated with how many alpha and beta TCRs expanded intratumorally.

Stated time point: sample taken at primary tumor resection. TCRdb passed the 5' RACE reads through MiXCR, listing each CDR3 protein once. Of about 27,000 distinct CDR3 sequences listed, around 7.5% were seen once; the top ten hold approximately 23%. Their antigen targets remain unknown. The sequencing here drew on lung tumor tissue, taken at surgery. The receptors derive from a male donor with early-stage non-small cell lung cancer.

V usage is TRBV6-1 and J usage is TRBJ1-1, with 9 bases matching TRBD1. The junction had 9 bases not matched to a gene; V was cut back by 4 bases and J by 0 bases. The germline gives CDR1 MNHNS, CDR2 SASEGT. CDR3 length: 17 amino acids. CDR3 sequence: CASSASGTGLLNTEAFF. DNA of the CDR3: TGTGCCAGCAGTGCGTCCGGGACAGGGCTTTTGAACACTGAAGCTTTCTTT.

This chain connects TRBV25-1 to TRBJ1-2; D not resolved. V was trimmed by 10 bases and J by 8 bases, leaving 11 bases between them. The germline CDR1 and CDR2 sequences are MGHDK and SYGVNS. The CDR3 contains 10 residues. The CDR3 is CATSGDGYTF. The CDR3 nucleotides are TGTGCCACGTCGGGAGACGGCTACACCTTC.

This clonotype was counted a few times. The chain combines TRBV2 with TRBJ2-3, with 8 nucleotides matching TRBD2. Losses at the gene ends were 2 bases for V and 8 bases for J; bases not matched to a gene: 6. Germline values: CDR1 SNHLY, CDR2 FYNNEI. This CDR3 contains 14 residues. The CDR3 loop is CASSEFGGAGTQYF. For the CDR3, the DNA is TGTGCCAGCAGTGAATTCGGGGGGGCCGGTACGCAGTATTTT.

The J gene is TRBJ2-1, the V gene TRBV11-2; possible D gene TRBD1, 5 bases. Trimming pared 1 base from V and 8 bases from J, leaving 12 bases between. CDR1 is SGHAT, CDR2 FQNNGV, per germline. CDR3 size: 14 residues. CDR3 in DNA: TGTGCCAGCAGCTTAGGACAGACTGGCGATGAGCAGTTCTTC. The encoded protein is CASSLGQTGDEQFF.

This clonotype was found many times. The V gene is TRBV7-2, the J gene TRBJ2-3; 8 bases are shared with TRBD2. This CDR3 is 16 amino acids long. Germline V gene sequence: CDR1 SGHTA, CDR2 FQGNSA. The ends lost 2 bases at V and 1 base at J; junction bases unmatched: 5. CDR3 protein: CASSLTWRGGTDTQYF. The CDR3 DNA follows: TGTGCCAGCAGCTTAACATGGCGGGGGGGCACAGATACGCAGTATTTT.

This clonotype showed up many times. The CDR3 here is CASSLESRRGNTEAFF. The CDR3 region has the DNA TGCGCCAGCAGCTTGGAATCCCGCCGGGGGAACACTGAAGCTTTCTTT. The rearrangement uses TRBV5-1 and TRBJ1-1; D uncertain. CDR3 size: 16 residues. Trimming stripped 0 bases from V and 1 base from J, with 13 bases between. Germline loops: CDR1 SGHRS, CDR2 YFSETQ.

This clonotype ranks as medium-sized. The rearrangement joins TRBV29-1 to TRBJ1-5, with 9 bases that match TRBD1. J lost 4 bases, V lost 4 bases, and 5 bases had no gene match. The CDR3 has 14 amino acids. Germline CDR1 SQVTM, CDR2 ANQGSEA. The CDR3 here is CSVAGQGRNQPQHF. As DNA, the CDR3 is TGCAGCGTTGCTGGACAGGGGAGGAATCAGCCCCAGCATTTT.

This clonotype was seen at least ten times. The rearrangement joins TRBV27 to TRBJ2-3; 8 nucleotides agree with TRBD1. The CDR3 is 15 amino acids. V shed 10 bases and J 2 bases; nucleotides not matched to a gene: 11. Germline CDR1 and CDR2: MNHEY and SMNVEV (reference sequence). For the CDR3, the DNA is TGTGCCACCCACCAGGGGGCCTATACCACAGATACGCAGTATTTT. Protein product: CATHQGAYTTDTQYF.

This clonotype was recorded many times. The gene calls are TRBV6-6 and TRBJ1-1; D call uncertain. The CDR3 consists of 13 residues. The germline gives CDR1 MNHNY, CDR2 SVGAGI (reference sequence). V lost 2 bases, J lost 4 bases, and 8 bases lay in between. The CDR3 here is CASSYREGTEAFF. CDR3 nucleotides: TGTGCCAGCAGTTACAGGGAGGGCACTGAAGCTTTCTTT.

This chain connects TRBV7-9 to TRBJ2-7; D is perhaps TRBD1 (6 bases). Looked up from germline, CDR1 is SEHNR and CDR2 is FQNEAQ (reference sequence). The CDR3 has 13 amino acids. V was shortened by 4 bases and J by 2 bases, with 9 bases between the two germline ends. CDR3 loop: CASSSTGPYEQYF. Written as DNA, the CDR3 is TGTGCCAGCAGCTCGACAGGTCCCTACGAGCAGTACTTC. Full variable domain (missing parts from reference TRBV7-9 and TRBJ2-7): DTGVSQNPRHKITKRGQNVTFRCDPISEHNRLYWYRQTLGQGPEFLTYFQNEAQLEKSRLLSDRFSAERPKGSFSTLEIQRTEQGDSAMYLCASSSTGPYEQYFGPGTRLTVT.

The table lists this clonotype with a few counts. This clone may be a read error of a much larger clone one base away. DNA for the CDR3: TGTGCCAACAGCTCCGTTATGAGGATTCGTGGCTACACCTTC. Protein sequence: CANSSVMRIRGYTF. V and J are TRBV6-5 and TRBJ1-2; D gene uncertain. V dropped 10 bases and J dropped 7 bases, with 22 bases sitting between them. Per the germline V gene, CDR1 is MNHEY and CDR2 is SVGAGI. This CDR3 has 14 residues.

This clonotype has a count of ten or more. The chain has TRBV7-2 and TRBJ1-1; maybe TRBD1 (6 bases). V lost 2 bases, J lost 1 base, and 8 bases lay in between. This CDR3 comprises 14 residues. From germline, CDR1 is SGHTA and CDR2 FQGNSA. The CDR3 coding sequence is TGTGCCAGCAGCTTACAGGGGACGAACACTGAAGCTTTCTTT. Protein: CASSLQGTNTEAFF.

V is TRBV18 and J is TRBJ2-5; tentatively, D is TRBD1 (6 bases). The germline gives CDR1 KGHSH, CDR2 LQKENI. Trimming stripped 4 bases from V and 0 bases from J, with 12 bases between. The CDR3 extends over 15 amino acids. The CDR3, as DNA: TGTGCCAGCTCACTCAGTGACAGGAACCAAGAGACCCAGTACTTC. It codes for CASSLSDRNQETQYF.

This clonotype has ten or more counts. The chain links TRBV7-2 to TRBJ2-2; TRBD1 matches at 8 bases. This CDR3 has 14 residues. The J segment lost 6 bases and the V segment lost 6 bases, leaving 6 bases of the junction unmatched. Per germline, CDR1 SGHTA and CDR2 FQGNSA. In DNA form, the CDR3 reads TGTGCCAGCAGAATGGACAGGGTGGCCGGGGAGCTGTTTTTT. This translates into CASRMDRVAGELFF.

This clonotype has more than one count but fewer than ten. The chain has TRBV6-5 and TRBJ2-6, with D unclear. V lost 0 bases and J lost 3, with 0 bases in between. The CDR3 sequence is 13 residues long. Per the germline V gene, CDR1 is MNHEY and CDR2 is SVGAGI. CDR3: CASSYSGANVLTF. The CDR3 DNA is TGTGCCAGCAGTTACTCTGGGGCCAACGTCCTGACTTTC.

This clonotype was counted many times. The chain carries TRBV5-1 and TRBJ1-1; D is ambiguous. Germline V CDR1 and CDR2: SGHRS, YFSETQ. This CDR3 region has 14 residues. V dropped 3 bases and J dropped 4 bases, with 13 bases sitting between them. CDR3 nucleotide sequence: TGCGCCAGCAGCTATGACACCTCTGGCACTGAAGCTTTCTTT. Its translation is CASSYDTSGTEAFF.

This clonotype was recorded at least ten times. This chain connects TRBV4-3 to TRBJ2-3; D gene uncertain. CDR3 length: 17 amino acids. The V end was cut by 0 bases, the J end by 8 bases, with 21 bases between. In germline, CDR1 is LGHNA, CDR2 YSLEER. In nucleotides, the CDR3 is TGCGCCAGCAGCCAAGATTCTAATGATGTGGGGTTGGGTACGCAGTATTTT. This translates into CASSQDSNDVGLGTQYF.

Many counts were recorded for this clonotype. CDR3 amino acids: CASSPEAGSRNEQFF. The CDR3 DNA reads as TGCGCCAGCAGCCCGGAAGCGGGGTCGCGCAATGAGCAGTTCTTC. This chain connects TRBV5-1 to TRBJ2-1; TRBD2 agrees at 7 bases. The CDR3 covers 15 residues. The junction had 10 bases not matched to a gene; V was cut back by 4 bases and J by 6 bases. CDR1 SGHRS and CDR2 YFSETQ come from the germline V gene.

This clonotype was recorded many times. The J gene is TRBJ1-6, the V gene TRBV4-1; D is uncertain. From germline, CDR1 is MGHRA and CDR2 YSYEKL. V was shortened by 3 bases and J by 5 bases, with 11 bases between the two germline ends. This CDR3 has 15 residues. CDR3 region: CASSQRQVDNSPLHF. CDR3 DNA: TGCGCCAGCAGCCAGAGGCAGGTAGATAATTCACCCCTCCACTTT.

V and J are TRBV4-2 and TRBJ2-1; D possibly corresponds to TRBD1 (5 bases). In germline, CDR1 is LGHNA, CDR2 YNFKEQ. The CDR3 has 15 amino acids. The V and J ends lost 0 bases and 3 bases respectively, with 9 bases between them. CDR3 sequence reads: CASSQEVGHYNEQFF. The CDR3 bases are TGTGCCAGCAGCCAAGAAGTGGGGCACTACAATGAGCAGTTCTTC.

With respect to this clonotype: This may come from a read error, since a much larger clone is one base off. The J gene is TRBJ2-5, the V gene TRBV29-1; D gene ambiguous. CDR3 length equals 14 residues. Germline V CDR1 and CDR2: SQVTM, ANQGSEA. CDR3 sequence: CGVARAAFQKTQYF. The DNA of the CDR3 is TGCGGCGTTGCCCGGGCCGCTTTCCAAAAGACCCAGTACTTC.

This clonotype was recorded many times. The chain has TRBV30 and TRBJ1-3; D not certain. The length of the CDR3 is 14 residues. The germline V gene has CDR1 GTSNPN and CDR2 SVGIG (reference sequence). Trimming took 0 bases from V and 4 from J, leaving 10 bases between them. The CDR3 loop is CAWSVSWVGNTIYF. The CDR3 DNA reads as TGTGCCTGGAGTGTAAGCTGGGTCGGAAACACCATATATTTT.

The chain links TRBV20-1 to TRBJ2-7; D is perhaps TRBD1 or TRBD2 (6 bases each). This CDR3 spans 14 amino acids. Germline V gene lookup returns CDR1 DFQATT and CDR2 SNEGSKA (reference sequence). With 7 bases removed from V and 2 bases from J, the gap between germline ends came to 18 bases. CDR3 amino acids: CSGSAGAGTYEQYF. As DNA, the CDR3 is TGCAGTGGGTCCGCAGGGGCGGGAACCTACGAGCAGTACTTC.